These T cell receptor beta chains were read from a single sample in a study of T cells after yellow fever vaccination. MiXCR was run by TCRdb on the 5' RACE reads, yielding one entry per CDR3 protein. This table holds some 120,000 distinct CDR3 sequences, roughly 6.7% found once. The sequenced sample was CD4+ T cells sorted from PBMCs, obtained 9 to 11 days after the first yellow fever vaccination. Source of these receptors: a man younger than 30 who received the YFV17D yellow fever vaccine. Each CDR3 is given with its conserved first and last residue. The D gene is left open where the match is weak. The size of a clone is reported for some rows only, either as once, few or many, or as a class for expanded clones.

CDR3nt: TGTGCCAGCTCACCGGGGGCGGGGTATCCGCAGCCCCAGCATTTT
CDR3aa: CASSPGAGYPQPQHF
d_gene: .
j_gene: TRBJ1-5
v_gene: TRBV18
abundance: few

CDR3nt: TGTGCCAGCACCCCGCGGACGGCTAACTATGGCTACACCTTC
CDR3aa: CASTPRTANYGYTF
d_gene: .
j_gene: TRBJ1-2
v_gene: TRBV4-2
abundance: .

CDR3nt: TGCGCCAGCAGCCAAGAGGCCTCCTACTCCTACAATGAGCAGTTCTTC
CDR3aa: CASSQEASYSYNEQFF
d_gene: .
j_gene: TRBJ2-1
v_gene: TRBV4-3
abundance: many

CDR3nt: TGTGCCAGCAGTTACGGCTGGGGGGCCAAAAACATTCAGTACTTC
CDR3aa: CASSYGWGAKNIQYF
d_gene: .
j_gene: TRBJ2-4
v_gene: TRBV6-5
abundance: many

CDR3nt: TGCAGTGCTTCCGACAGGGAGGGGGAGCTGTTTTTT
CDR3aa: CSASDREGELFF
d_gene: TRBD1
j_gene: TRBJ2-2
v_gene: TRBV20-1
abundance: many

CDR3nt: TGCGCCAGCAGCCAAGCAGCGGTGGAGACCCAGTACTTC
CDR3aa: CASSQAAVETQYF
d_gene: .
j_gene: TRBJ2-5
v_gene: TRBV4-1
abundance: .

CDR3nt: TGCGCCAGCAGCACCAGGGGCTCGGACACTGAAGCTTTCTTT
CDR3aa: CASSTRGSDTEAFF
d_gene: .
j_gene: TRBJ1-1
v_gene: TRBV5-1
abundance: many

CDR3nt: TGTGCCAGCAGCCTCGGGGGGGGGCAGTACTTC
CDR3aa: CASSLGGGQYF
d_gene: TRBD2
j_gene: TRBJ2-7
v_gene: TRBV12-3/TRBV12-4
abundance: .

CDR3nt: TGTGCCAGCTCACGGGACCAGAACACTGAAGCTTTCTTT
CDR3aa: CASSRDQNTEAFF
d_gene: .
j_gene: TRBJ1-1
v_gene: TRBV18
abundance: many

CDR3nt: TGTGCCAGCAGCTTAGAGACAGGGGGAATTTGGCTAGGGGCCAACGTCCTGACTTTC
CDR3aa: CASSLETGGIWLGANVLTF
d_gene: TRBD1
j_gene: TRBJ2-6
v_gene: TRBV7-8
abundance: many

CDR3nt: TGTGCCACTATCTACCTTGGACAGGGAAATTCACCCCTCCACTTT
CDR3aa: CATIYLGQGNSPLHF
d_gene: TRBD1
j_gene: TRBJ1-6
v_gene: TRBV6-1
abundance: .

CDR3nt: TGTGCCAGCAGTTCCCCTGGGGGGGCTGAAGCTTTCTTT
CDR3aa: CASSSPGGAEAFF
d_gene: .
j_gene: TRBJ1-1
v_gene: TRBV28
abundance: many

CDR3nt: TGCGCCAGCAGTCACCCGGATGCGACCCTTTACTACAATGAGCAGTTCTTC
CDR3aa: CASSHPDATLYYNEQFF
d_gene: .
j_gene: TRBJ2-1
v_gene: TRBV23-1
abundance: many

CDR3nt: TGCGCCAGCAGCCGCGTACCTCCGGGACAGGGCTTGAATCAGCCCCAGCATTTT
CDR3aa: CASSRVPPGQGLNQPQHF
d_gene: TRBD1
j_gene: TRBJ1-5
v_gene: TRBV4-3
abundance: .

CDR3nt: TGTGCCAGCAGCCGACAGGGCGCTAATTCACCCCTCCACTTT
CDR3aa: CASSRQGANSPLHF
d_gene: TRBD1
j_gene: TRBJ1-6
v_gene: TRBV7-6
abundance: many

CDR3nt: TGTGCCAGCAGCCCCCGCGGGGGTTTGGGGGATACGCAGTATTTT
CDR3aa: CASSPRGGLGDTQYF
d_gene: TRBD2
j_gene: TRBJ2-3
v_gene: TRBV9
abundance: many

CDR3nt: TGTGCCAGCAGCTCGGGCCCCACCTCCTACGAGCAGTACTTC
CDR3aa: CASSSGPTSYEQYF
d_gene: .
j_gene: TRBJ2-7
v_gene: TRBV7-9
abundance: .

CDR3nt: TGCAGTGCTTCCCCCGTATGGGACAGGGGGCGAGTTGGCAATCAGCCCCAGCATTTT
CDR3aa: CSASPVWDRGRVGNQPQHF
d_gene: TRBD1
j_gene: TRBJ1-5
v_gene: TRBV20-1
abundance: .

CDR3nt: TGCGCCAGCAGCTTGTCCTTGTCCTACGAGCAGTACTTC
CDR3aa: CASSLSLSYEQYF
d_gene: .
j_gene: TRBJ2-7
v_gene: TRBV5-1
abundance: many

CDR3nt: TGTGCCACCAGTGATAGCAGCGGGGGGGTTCGTGAGCAGTTCTTC
CDR3aa: CATSDSSGGVREQFF
d_gene: TRBD2
j_gene: TRBJ2-1
v_gene: TRBV24-1
abundance: .

CDR3nt: TGTGCCAGCAGCCCCGGACACCCTAGCACAGATACGCAGTATTTT
CDR3aa: CASSPGHPSTDTQYF
d_gene: .
j_gene: TRBJ2-3
v_gene: TRBV7-9
abundance: many

CDR3nt: TGTGCCAGTATAGGGGGATCGTTGAACACCGGGGAGCTGTTTTTT
CDR3aa: CASIGGSLNTGELFF
d_gene: .
j_gene: TRBJ2-2
v_gene: TRBV19
abundance: many

CDR3nt: TGTGCCAGCAGTTTTGGCGCCGATGAAAAACTGTTTTTT
CDR3aa: CASSFGADEKLFF
d_gene: .
j_gene: TRBJ1-4
v_gene: TRBV12-3/TRBV12-4
abundance: many

CDR3nt: TGCGCCAGCAGCCTCGGGACCCCACTCTCTGGCTACACCTTC
CDR3aa: CASSLGTPLSGYTF
d_gene: .
j_gene: TRBJ1-2
v_gene: TRBV4-1
abundance: many

CDR3nt: TGTGCCAGCAGTTTGGCTAGCGTTAACACCGGGGAGCTGTTTTTT
CDR3aa: CASSLASVNTGELFF
d_gene: .
j_gene: TRBJ2-2
v_gene: TRBV12-3/TRBV12-4
abundance: many

CDR3nt: TGCGCCAGCAGCCCCGGACCGCCAAATCAGCCCCAGCATTTT
CDR3aa: CASSPGPPNQPQHF
d_gene: .
j_gene: TRBJ1-5
v_gene: TRBV5-1
abundance: .

CDR3nt: TGTGCCAGCAGTGATTATAACTATGGCTACACCTTC
CDR3aa: CASSDYNYGYTF
d_gene: .
j_gene: TRBJ1-2
v_gene: TRBV25-1
abundance: few

CDR3nt: TGTGCCAGCAGCTTAGCAGGGGATGTCCGCGGAAAACTGTTTTTT
CDR3aa: CASSLAGDVRGKLFF
d_gene: .
j_gene: TRBJ1-4
v_gene: TRBV7-9
abundance: many

CDR3nt: TGTGCCAGCAGTCCCGGGACAGCTGCTGATACGCAGTATTTT
CDR3aa: CASSPGTAADTQYF
d_gene: TRBD1
j_gene: TRBJ2-3
v_gene: TRBV7-9
abundance: many

CDR3nt: TGCGCCAGCAGCTTGACTAGCGGGCGATACAATGAGCAGTTCTTC
CDR3aa: CASSLTSGRYNEQFF
d_gene: TRBD2
j_gene: TRBJ2-1
v_gene: TRBV5-1
abundance: many

CDR3nt: TGCAGTGCTAGAGATTTGGGGAGTCAGCCCCAGCATTTT
CDR3aa: CSARDLGSQPQHF
d_gene: .
j_gene: TRBJ1-5
v_gene: TRBV20-1
abundance: .

CDR3nt: TGTGCCAGCACAGGGGGCATTGCTCCAGATACGCAGTATTTT
CDR3aa: CASTGGIAPDTQYF
d_gene: TRBD1
j_gene: TRBJ2-3
v_gene: TRBV9
abundance: many

CDR3nt: TGTGCCAGCAGTTTGCAGCCTTATAATTCACCCCTCCACTTT
CDR3aa: CASSLQPYNSPLHF
d_gene: .
j_gene: TRBJ1-6
v_gene: TRBV12-3/TRBV12-4
abundance: many

CDR3nt: TGCGCCAGCAGCCACCTCCCCCCCCGCAGAGGCTACACCTTC
CDR3aa: CASSHLPPRRGYTF
d_gene: .
j_gene: TRBJ1-2
v_gene: TRBV4-3
abundance: .

CDR3nt: TGTGCCAGCAGCCAAACCGGGACACACACTGAAGCTTTCTTT
CDR3aa: CASSQTGTHTEAFF
d_gene: .
j_gene: TRBJ1-1
v_gene: TRBV7-2
abundance: .

CDR3nt: TGCAGTGCTAGATCCCCGAACACTGAAGCTTTCTTT
CDR3aa: CSARSPNTEAFF
d_gene: .
j_gene: TRBJ1-1
v_gene: TRBV20-1
abundance: many